Presented here are 16 T cell receptor beta chains from one specimen sequenced in a study of shared clonotypes between healthy human individuals. TCRdb keeps only in-frame clones here, not all; method: immunoSEQ multiplex PCR. The sample yields around 1.9 million clones, about 93% seen once. Naive-designated CD8 cells lacked CD45RO, were positively enriched for CCR7, and omitted terminally differentiated effector memory CD45RA+ cells. The sequenced sample consisted of naive CD8+ T cells from PBMCs. Receptor source: a man younger than 35 in good health. Some clones in this sample may be carry-over from other donors' samples.

The chain is built from TRBV27 and TRBJ2-3; D may be TRBD2 (6 bases). The germline V gene has CDR1 MNHEY and CDR2 SMNVEV (reference sequence). With 2 bases removed from V and 4 bases from J, the gap between germline ends came to 10 bases. This CDR3 has 14 amino acids. DNA for the CDR3: TGTGCCAGCAGTTTACTGGAGGGCGCAGATACGCAGTATTTT. Translated: CASSLLEGADTQYF.

V gene TRBV6-6 combines with J gene TRBJ2-3; weak D call: TRBD2 (6 bases). The ends were cut back, 3 bases at V and 4 bases at J, with 17 bases in the middle. There are 16 residues in the CDR3. Per germline, CDR1 MNHNY and CDR2 SVGAGI (reference sequence). The CDR3 DNA follows: TGTGCCAGCAGTTATTATCGCGGGAAGGGCGCAGATACGCAGTATTTT. This sequence encodes CASSYYRGKGADTQYF.

The chain carries TRBV5-5 and TRBJ2-5; 15 positions agree with TRBD2. The V segment lost 4 bases and the J segment 2 bases; nucleotides outside the gene matches: 6. Germline V gene lookup returns CDR1 SGHKS and CDR2 YYEKEE (reference sequence). The CDR3 consists of 17 residues. Here the CDR3 DNA reads TGTGCCAGCAGCACCCGAGGACTAGCGGGAGGGCAAGAGACCCAGTACTTC. This gives the protein CASSTRGLAGGQETQYF.

This clone occurred a few times. The chain is built from TRBV29-1 and TRBJ1-1; D is ambiguous. The CDR3 spans 12 residues. The V end was cut by 3 bases, the J end by 3 bases, with 8 bases between. CDR1 and CDR2 from the germline V gene are SQVTM and ANQGSEA. The CDR3 sequence: CSVDPGYTEAFF. The CDR3 DNA reads TGCAGCGTTGACCCGGGGTACACTGAAGCTTTCTTT.

This clone was detected once. The chain links TRBV27 to TRBJ2-1; 7 bases fit TRBD2. Germline CDR1 is MNHEY and CDR2 is SMNVEV (reference sequence). The CDR3 is made up of 15 amino acids. The V segment lost 7 bases and the J segment 4 bases; nucleotides outside the gene matches: 10. CDR3 protein: CASKIASGVYNEQFF. The CDR3 DNA reads TGTGCCAGCAAAATAGCGAGCGGGGTTTACAATGAGCAGTTCTTC.

The V call is TRBV5-1, the J call TRBJ2-7; possibly TRBD2 for D (6 bases). The length of the CDR3 is 13 residues. V lost 4 bases and J 4 bases, leaving 12 bases between the germline ends. CDR1 and CDR2 (germline): SGHRS, YFSETQ. CDR3 in DNA: TGCGCCAGCAGCCCCGAACTAGCTTACGAGCAGTACTTC. Translating it yields CASSPELAYEQYF. Looking up the rest from reference TRBV5-1 and TRBJ2-7 gives the full variable domain: KAGVTQTPRYLIKTRGQQVTLSCSPISGHRSVSWYQQTPGQGLQFLFEYFSETQRNKGNFPGRFSGRQFSNSRSEMNVSTLELGDSALYLCASSPELAYEQYFGPGTRLTVT.

The V gene is TRBV9, the J gene TRBJ1-1; a possible D gene is TRBD1 (6 bases). The CDR3 is 13 residues long. The ends were cut back, 4 bases at V and 3 bases at J, with 10 bases in the middle. The germline V gene has CDR1 SGDLS and CDR2 YYNGEE. The CDR3 DNA sequence: TGTGCCAGCAGCATTGGGGGGCACACTGAAGCTTTCTTT. Residues: CASSIGGHTEAFF. The complete variable domain, with remaining parts taken from reference TRBV9 and TRBJ1-1, reads DSGVTQTPKHLITATGQRVTLRCSPRSGDLSVYWYQQSLDQGLQFLIQYYNGEERAKGNILERFSAQQFPDLHSELNLSSLELGDSALYFCASSIGGHTEAFFGQGTRLTVV.

V usage is TRBV9 and J usage is TRBJ2-7, with D possibly being TRBD2 (6 bases). This CDR3 has 13 amino acids. V was pared by 7 bases and J by 4 bases, with 15 bases between. Germline V gene lookup returns CDR1 SGDLS and CDR2 YYNGEE. The CDR3 nucleotides are TGTGCCAGCGGACAAGGACGGGGGTACGAGCAGTACTTC. Translation: CASGQGRGYEQYF.

This clone was recorded once. The V gene is TRBV2, the J gene TRBJ1-5; D unclear. This CDR3 has 15 amino acids. Germline CDR1 reads SNHLY; CDR2 reads FYNNEI. V was trimmed by 2 bases and J by 5 bases, leaving 13 bases between them. The CDR3 is CASSEWAVWDQPQHF. The CDR3 DNA reads as TGTGCCAGCAGTGAATGGGCAGTGTGGGATCAGCCCCAGCATTTT.

About this clone itself: This sample also contains other DNA sequences that code for the same CDR3. This sequence joins TRBV30 and TRBJ1-1; maybe TRBD1 (5 bases). V lost 0 bases to trimming and J lost 0 bases, with 5 bases between them. CDR1 and CDR2 from the germline V gene are GTSNPN and SVGIG (reference sequence). The CDR3 has 13 residues. CDR3 region: CAWSVGVNTEAFF. For the CDR3, the DNA is TGTGCCTGGAGTGTGGGGGTGAACACTGAAGCTTTCTTT.

This clone is a singleton in its sample. The gene calls are TRBV2 and TRBJ2-2; D is possibly TRBD1 or TRBD2 (6 bases each). Between the trimmed V and J ends, which lost 3 bases and 4 bases, there was a span of 12 bases. In germline, CDR1 is SNHLY, CDR2 FYNNEI. This CDR3 spans 15 amino acids. This chain's CDR3 is CASSDRGAGTGELFF. The CDR3 nucleotides are TGTGCCAGCAGTGATAGGGGGGCCGGCACCGGGGAGCTGTTTTTT.

This rearrangement joins TRBV11-2 to TRBJ2-2; D may match TRBD1 or TRBD2 (6 bases each). Germline V gene data show CDR1 as SGHAT and CDR2 as FQNNGV. Trimming stripped 1 base from V and 5 bases from J, with 14 bases between. CDR3 length: 16 residues. The DNA for the CDR3 is TGTGCCAGCAGCTTAGGGGGGCACCGGGGGACCGGGGAGCTGTTTTTT. Protein: CASSLGGHRGTGELFF. Drawing the rest from reference TRBV11-2 and TRBJ2-2, the complete variable domain is EAGVAQSPRYKIIEKRQSVAFWCNPISGHATLYWYQQILGQGPKLLIQFQNNGVVDDSQLPKDRFSAERLKGVDSTLKIQPAKLEDSAVYLCASSLGGHRGTGELFFGEGSRLTVL.

As concerns this clone: This clone may be a read error of a much larger clone one base away. The chain carries TRBV7-2 and TRBJ2-2, with D unresolved. V was pared by 2 bases and J by 6 bases, with 1 base between. The germline CDR1 and CDR2 sequences are SGHTA and FQGNSA. This CDR3 spans 11 amino acids. CDR3: CASSLPGELFF. CDR3 nucleotide sequence: TGTGCCAGCAGCTTACCCGGGGAGCTGTTTTTT.

The count of this clone is one. The J gene is TRBJ2-5, the V gene TRBV28; TRBD2 matches 10 bases. The length of the CDR3 is 15 residues. Germline loops: CDR1 MDHEN, CDR2 SYDVKM. V shed 4 bases, J shed 5 bases, and the junction held 7 bases outside the gene matches. This CDR3 is CASSSRLAGVETQYF. The CDR3 DNA follows: TGTGCCAGCAGTTCGAGACTAGCGGGCGTGGAGACCCAGTACTTC.

This chain connects TRBV30 to TRBJ2-5, with TRBD2 matching 14 bases. CDR1 is GTSNPN and CDR2 is SVGIG in the germline V gene (reference sequence). The CDR3 runs to 15 residues. V gave up 1 base and J gave up 5 bases; unmatched junction bases: 3. CDR3: CAWSGTSGRWETQYF. For the CDR3, the DNA is TGTGCCTGGAGTGGGACTAGCGGGAGGTGGGAGACCCAGTACTTC.

This clone was counted a few times. V is TRBV19 and J is TRBJ1-1; D uncertain. CDR1 is LNHDA, CDR2 SQIVND, per germline (reference sequence). This CDR3 comprises 15 residues. Trimming removed 3 bases from V and 0 bases from J, with 11 bases in between. The CDR3 region is CASSILPAMNTEAFF. The CDR3 bases are TGTGCCAGTAGTATTCTTCCAGCGATGAACACTGAAGCTTTCTTT.